Shown below are 8 T cell receptor beta chains from a single sample sequenced in a study of chemoradiotherapy in HPV16-positive cancers (dated 2022 in TCRdb). Libraries were prepared through the immunoSEQ multiplex PCR assay. TCRdb retrieved this table from immuneACCESS and kept in-frame rearrangements only. Not all clones are present; in checked studies, unresolved V genes account for under half, and no reason is known for the remainder. Present in this sample are tens of thousands of clones, roughly 95% of which were seen just once. Of the sample, approximately 2.7% falls within the top ten clones. Sample acquisition took place from a patient who underwent chemoradiotherapy. These TCRs come from a human donor with HPV-associated anogenital cancer.

This clone was picked up one time. The CDR3 nucleotides read TGTGCCAGCAGCCCCCGCGCGTGGGAGACCCAGTACTTC. Amino acid sequence: CASSPRAWETQYF. The chain is built from TRBV7-6 and TRBJ2-5, with D unclear. The germline V gene encodes CDR1 SGHVS and CDR2 FNYEAQ. The CDR3 has 13 amino acids. V dropped 5 bases and J dropped 5 bases, with 12 bases sitting between them.

V is TRBV19 and J is TRBJ2-2; D is tentatively TRBD1 or TRBD2 (5 bases each). This CDR3 is built from 17 residues. V lost 10 bases to trimming and J lost 0 bases, with 21 bases between them. Germline V gives CDR1 LNHDA, CDR2 SQIVND (reference sequence). The CDR3 spells CATMGRAKFANTGELFF. CDR3 sequence (DNA): TGTGCCACCATGGGGCGGGCTAAATTCGCGAACACCGGGGAGCTGTTTTTT.

CDR3 DNA: TGTGCCAGCAGTTCCCCAGGGACTAAGAACACTGAAGCTTTCTTT. Translation: CASSSPGTKNTEAFF. This sequence joins TRBV6-5 and TRBJ1-1, with a weak D call TRBD1 (5 bases). The CDR3 has 15 residues. Germline values: CDR1 MNHEY, CDR2 SVGAGI. V lost 4 bases and J lost 1, with 13 bases in between.

The V gene is TRBV27, the J gene TRBJ2-1; D call uncertain. Germline values: CDR1 MNHEY, CDR2 SMNVEV (reference sequence). Trimming took off 1 base at V and 0 bases at J, with 19 bases between the two ends. The CDR3 contains 19 residues. The CDR3 sequence is CASSLLALAHFDSYNEQFF. The CDR3 nucleotides read TGTGCCAGCAGTTTATTGGCACTCGCCCACTTTGACTCCTACAATGAGCAGTTCTTC.

The CDR3 spells CASTPGHLMNTEAFF. CDR3 sequence (DNA): TGTGCCAGTACCCCGGGACATCTTATGAACACTGAAGCTTTCTTT. The chain recombines TRBV19 with TRBJ1-1, with D possibly being TRBD1 (6 bases). The germline V and J ends were trimmed by 7 bases and 0 bases, with 15 bases remaining between them. The CDR3 totals 15 residues. Germline assignment: CDR1 LNHDA and CDR2 SQIVND (reference sequence).

This chain links TRBV28 with TRBJ1-2; TRBD1 matches 8 bases. After removal of 8 bases from V and 5 bases from J, the junction contained 7 bases not matched to a gene. CDR1 is MDHEN and CDR2 is SYDVKM in the germline V gene. This CDR3 is built from 13 residues. The CDR3, as DNA: TGTGCCAGCGCCCCCGGGACAGGATATGGCTACACCTTC. It specifies CASAPGTGYGYTF.

This clone was seen a single time. The CDR3 here is CASRAGTSGGINEQFF. The CDR3 DNA reads TGCGCCAGCAGGGCGGGGACTAGCGGGGGGATCAATGAGCAGTTCTTC. This chain links TRBV10-2 with TRBJ2-1, with TRBD2 identical over 15 bases. Looked up from germline, CDR1 is WSHSY and CDR2 is SAAADI. The CDR3 contains 16 residues. V lost 6 bases to trimming and J lost 6 bases; unmatched junction nucleotides: 6.

This clone occurred once. The chain combines TRBV19 with TRBJ2-2; D is undetermined. Germline V CDR1 and CDR2: LNHDA, SQIVND (reference sequence). With 7 bases removed from V and 6 bases from J, the gap between germline ends came to 12 bases. The CDR3 contains 13 residues. CDR3 residues: CASTDGGAGELFF. The DNA for the CDR3 is TGTGCCAGTACCGACGGTGGGGCCGGGGAGCTGTTTTTT.